This T cell receptor beta chain was found in a study of blood T cell repertoires in COVID-19. This clone was observed once. Only in-frame clones appear in the TCRdb table, and some are missing; sequencing was by immunoSEQ multiplex PCR. The sample has tens of thousands of clones; over 65% are singletons. Sequencing was done on a sample of peripheral blood. This clonotype was sampled from a woman in her 70s with acute or convalescent COVID-19.

CDR3 sequence (DNA): TGTGCCAGTAGCGGGACAGGGGTAGGATCACCCCTCCACTTT. It encodes CASSGTGVGSPLHF. The chain links TRBV19 to TRBJ1-6; TRBD1 matches 10 bases. The CDR3 spans 14 residues. Germline V gene sequence: CDR1 LNHDA, CDR2 SQIVND (reference sequence). The ends lost 6 bases at V and 10 bases at J; junction bases unmatched: 6.